These 25 T cell receptor beta chains share one sample of origin, sequenced in a study of human CD8 memory T cell subsets (TCRdb year 2020). Data came from a NextSeq 550. A Human TCR Profiling Kit was used to prepare UMI-labeled 5' RACE TCRbeta libraries. TCRdb reprocessed the reads and lists each CDR3 protein sequence as a single entry, with no DNA. The table for this sample lists some 10,000 distinct CDR3 sequences. Clones ranked in the top ten supply about 20% of the sample. Specimen: CD8+ stem-like memory T cells (TSCM and TCM) sorted from PBMCs. In the paper's terms, the cell subset or site label means: stem-like memory CD8 T cells (TSTEM), CCR7+ PD-1- TIGIT-. These receptors were obtained from a human donor in good health.

The gene calls are TRBV25-1 and TRBJ1-2. CDR1 is MGHDK, CDR2 SYGVNS, per germline. The CDR3 extends over 13 amino acids. This CDR3 reads CASSETGAYGYTF.

The V call is TRBV7-2, the J call TRBJ2-7; TCRdb's D call of TRBD1 is untestable without DNA. CDR3 size: 12 residues. Germline V gives CDR1 SGHTA, CDR2 FQGNSA. The CDR3 loop is CASTPAGVEQYF.

V gene TRBV13 combines with J gene TRBJ2-5; checking the TCRdb D call of TRBD2 is not possible without DNA. The V gene's germline CDR1 is PRHDT and CDR2 FYEKMQ (reference sequence). The CDR3 loop spans 17 amino acids. The CDR3 is CASSLAGGRRPQETQYF.

The chain combines TRBV7-6 with TRBJ2-3; TCRdb outputs TRBD2, but without DNA this stays unchecked. In germline, CDR1 is SGHVS, CDR2 FNYEAQ. The CDR3 extends over 18 amino acids. The CDR3 reads CASSPIPGTSRGTDTQYF.

The rearrangement links TRBV7-2 to TRBJ1-2; the TCRdb call, TRBD1, lacks DNA for checking. CDR1 SGHTA and CDR2 FQGNSA come from the germline V gene. The CDR3 length is 15 residues. CDR3 region: CASSSRTGAFYGYTF.

According to its frequency, this clonotype is medium-sized. This chain's CDR3 is CASSLDSGYSNTEAFF. This chain links TRBV11-2 with TRBJ1-1. This CDR3 is built from 16 residues. The germline CDR1 and CDR2 sequences are SGHAT and FQNNGV.

CDR3 sequence reads: CASSSWTGYSTEAFF. This chain connects TRBV6-6 to TRBJ1-1; TCRdb's D call, TRBD1, is unchecked because there is no DNA. Germline lookup yields CDR1 MNHNY and CDR2 SVGAGI (reference sequence). The length of the CDR3 is 15 residues.

CDR3 loop: CASSLGSGLRTGELFF. The chain recombines TRBV7-9 with TRBJ2-2. The germline V gene has CDR1 SEHNR and CDR2 FQNEAQ (reference sequence). The CDR3 consists of 16 residues.

V usage is TRBV6-6 and J usage is TRBJ1-5; TCRdb proposes TRBD1, but this gene call is untestable without DNA. The length of the CDR3 is 14 residues. Germline V gene data show CDR1 as MNHNY and CDR2 as SVGAGI (reference sequence). CDR3 protein: CASSPTGPHQPQHF.

The V and J genes are TRBV7-2 and TRBJ2-3. Germline lookup yields CDR1 SGHTA and CDR2 FQGNSA. The CDR3 length is 12 residues. The CDR3 sequence is CASQGVADTQYF.

The chain links TRBV4-1 to TRBJ1-5. CDR3 length equals 14 residues. The germline V gene has CDR1 MGHRA and CDR2 YSYEKL. The CDR3 loop reads CASSQVRGIEPQHF.

This chain connects TRBV20-1 to TRBJ1-1; with no DNA, the TCRdb D assignment of TRBD1 cannot be verified. The CDR3 contains 16 residues. The germline CDR1 and CDR2 sequences are DFQATT and SNEGSKA (reference sequence). The CDR3 loop is CSARDRIAGFSTEAFF.

This chain uses TRBV7-9 with TRBJ2-1. The CDR3 has 15 amino acids. Germline V gene lookup returns CDR1 SEHNR and CDR2 FQNEAQ (reference sequence). CDR3: CASSLPLGRDNEQFF.

The chain joins TRBV12-3 or TRBV12-4 to TRBJ1-6. The CDR3 runs to 12 residues. This CDR3 reads CASRAPNSPLHF.

V usage is TRBV5-4 and J usage is TRBJ2-5; absent DNA, TCRdb's TRBD1 call cannot be checked. Germline CDR1 SGHNT, CDR2 YYREEE (reference sequence). CDR3 length equals 16 residues. CDR3 residues: CASSQTSGTDEETQYF.

V gene TRBV7-6 combines with J gene TRBJ2-7; TCRdb selects TRBD1, and the lack of DNA leaves this call unchecked. Germline lookup yields CDR1 SGHVS and CDR2 FNYEAQ. CDR3 length: 14 amino acids. CDR3 amino acids: CASSLAPTGDEQYF.

V gene TRBV7-6 combines with J gene TRBJ2-3; TCRdb's assignment of TRBD2 cannot be checked, as there is no DNA. Germline assignment: CDR1 SGHVS and CDR2 FNYEAQ. The CDR3 covers 18 residues. CDR3: CASSLVGYSGGLENTQYF.

The rearrangement uses TRBV15 and TRBJ2-3; TCRdb reports TRBD1, a call that lacks DNA to check it against. Germline CDR1 reads LNHNV; CDR2 reads YYDKDF (reference sequence). The CDR3 runs 15 residues. CDR3 residues: CATSPRTGGSDTQYF. The full variable domain, in which reference TRBV15 and TRBJ2-3 provide the parts outside the CDR3, is DAMVIQNPRYQVTQFGKPVTLSCSQTLNHNVMYWYQQKSSQAPKLLFHYYDKDFNNEADTPDNFQSRRPNTSFCFLDIRSPGLGDTAMYLCATSPRTGGSDTQYFGPGTRLTVL.

The V gene is TRBV12-3 or TRBV12-4, the J gene TRBJ2-1. There are 15 residues in the CDR3. CDR3 sequence reads: CASSFPVASYNEQFF.

This rearrangement joins TRBV29-1 to TRBJ1-1; TCRdb proposes TRBD1, but this gene call is untestable without DNA. The V gene's germline CDR1 is SQVTM and CDR2 ANQGSEA. The CDR3 totals 13 residues. CDR3 sequence reads: CSVGTGSHTEAFF.

This clonotype counts as medium-sized (0.01 to 0.1%) by frequency. This sequence joins TRBV12-3 or TRBV12-4 and TRBJ1-1. This CDR3 comprises 13 residues. CDR3 region: CASKGSMNTEAFF.

Measured by frequency, this clonotype is medium-sized. J is TRBJ2-3 and V is TRBV10-3. CDR1 is ENHRY and CDR2 is SYGVKD in the germline V gene. The CDR3 is 13 amino acids. CDR3 in amino acids: CAISESPQDTQYF.

V is TRBV5-1 and J is TRBJ2-5; without DNA, the TCRdb call of TRBD2 cannot be checked. Germline V gene lookup returns CDR1 SGHRS and CDR2 YFSETQ. CDR3 length: 13 amino acids. The CDR3 here is CASSFISEETQYF.

The rearrangement joins TRBV29-1 to TRBJ2-3; the TCRdb call, TRBD2, lacks DNA for checking. Germline CDR1 is SQVTM and CDR2 is ANQGSEA. This CDR3 is built from 15 residues. The chain's CDR3 is CSAGDSGGTTDTQYF.

The chain uses TRBV5-1 and TRBJ2-7. CDR1 and CDR2 (germline): SGHRS, YFSETQ. The CDR3 totals 14 residues. The chain's CDR3 is CASSLEAGYYEQYF.